The 7 T cell receptor beta chains below come from one sample, sequenced in a study of breast tumors, draining lymph nodes, adjacent tissues. TCRdb re-called the multiplex PCR reads through MiXCR, storing one row per CDR3 protein. The sample contains 75,000 to 100,000 distinct CDR3 sequences, roughly 20% of which appear only once. Samples came from axillary lymph nodes draining the breast cancer. The sequenced sample consisted of axillary lymph node tissue. The receptors shown here come from a female donor with breast cancer. Some clones in this sample may be carry-over from other donors' samples.

At least ten counts were recorded for this clonotype. V is TRBV6-2 or TRBV6-3 and J is TRBJ2-7, with TRBD2 identical over 9 bases. The ends lost 0 bases at V and 5 bases at J; junction bases unmatched: 8. CDR1 and CDR2 from the germline V gene are MNHEY and SVGEGT. This CDR3 region has 16 residues. The CDR3, as DNA: TGTGCCAGCAGTTACTCCACCCTAGCGGGGAGAGACGAGCAGTACTTC. It encodes CASSYSTLAGRDEQYF.

This clonotype showed up just a few times. The junction does not match germline at one end; this may be a read error. The chain links TRBV11-2 to TRBJ2-3; the match to TRBD2 covers 7 bases. CDR3 length: 11 amino acids. Germline assignment: CDR1 SGHAT and CDR2 FQNNGV. CDR3 DNA: TGTGCCAGCAGCTTGAGGACTAGTCCCTTATTT. Protein: CASSLRTSPLF.

The chain links TRBV20-1 to TRBJ2-2, with TRBD1 matching over 9 bases. Germline V gene lookup returns CDR1 DFQATT and CDR2 SNEGSKA (reference sequence). With 3 bases clipped from V and 3 bases from J, the junction kept 17 bases outside the gene matches. The CDR3 runs to 19 residues. Here the CDR3 DNA reads TGCAGTGCTAGCCCCCGGGACAGGGTCGACTTCTCAGACACCGGGGAGCTGTTTTTT. This translates into CSASPRDRVDFSDTGELFF.

Here the CDR3 reads CASQRETQYF. The CDR3 DNA is TGTGCCTCGCAACGGGAGACCCAGTACTTC. The rearrangement links TRBV6-1 to TRBJ2-5; D gene unclear. This CDR3 is 10 amino acids long. The V end was cut by 11 bases, the J end by 5 bases, with 9 bases between. From germline, CDR1 is MNHNS and CDR2 SASEGT.

This clonotype was seen repeatedly, ten times or more. The chain is built from TRBV7-9 and TRBJ2-5, with TRBD2 matching over 8 bases. The CDR3 has 15 amino acids. CDR1 is SEHNR and CDR2 is FQNEAQ in the germline V gene (reference sequence). Losses at the gene ends were 8 bases for V and 5 bases for J; bases not matched to a gene: 13. CDR3 residues: CASSLESGTRETQYF. The CDR3 region has the DNA TGTGCCAGCTCGCTTGAAAGTGGGACTAGGGAGACCCAGTACTTC.

This clonotype has at least ten counts. The chain carries TRBV15 and TRBJ1-3; no reliable D call. The CDR3 loop spans 15 amino acids. Trimming removed 0 bases from V and 0 bases from J, with 6 bases in between. In germline, CDR1 is LNHNV, CDR2 YYDKDF (reference sequence). The CDR3 DNA is TGTGCCACCAGCAGAGAGGGGTCCTCTGGAAACACCATATATTTT. As protein: CATSREGSSGNTIYF.

This chain uses TRBV6-2 or TRBV6-3 with TRBJ2-1; D might be TRBD1 or TRBD2, each matching 7 bases. V dropped 0 bases and J dropped 0 bases, with 24 bases sitting between them. This CDR3 has 21 amino acids. Germline CDR1 and CDR2: MNHEY and SVGEGT. The CDR3 protein is CASSYSIRGPTSASSYNEQFF. The DNA of the CDR3 is TGTGCCAGCAGTTACTCGATAAGGGGGCCAACTAGCGCGAGCTCCTACAATGAGCAGTTCTTC.